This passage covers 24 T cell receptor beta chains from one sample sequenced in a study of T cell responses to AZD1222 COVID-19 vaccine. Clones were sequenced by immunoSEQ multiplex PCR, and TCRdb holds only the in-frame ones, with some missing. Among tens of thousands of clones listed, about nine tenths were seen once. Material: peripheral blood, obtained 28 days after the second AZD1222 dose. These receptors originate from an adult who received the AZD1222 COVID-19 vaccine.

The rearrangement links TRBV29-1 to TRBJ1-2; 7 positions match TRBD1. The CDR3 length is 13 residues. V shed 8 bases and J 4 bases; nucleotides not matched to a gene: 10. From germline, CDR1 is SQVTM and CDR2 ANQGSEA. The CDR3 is CSSLTGSPYGYTF. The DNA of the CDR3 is TGCAGCTCACTGACAGGGTCCCCCTATGGCTACACCTTC. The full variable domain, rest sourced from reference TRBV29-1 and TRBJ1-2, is SAVISQKPSRDICQRGTSLTIQCQVDSQVTMMFWYRQQPGQSLTLIATANQGSEATYESGFVIDKFPISRPNLTFSTLTVSNMSPEDSSIYLCSSLTGSPYGYTFGSGTRLTVV.

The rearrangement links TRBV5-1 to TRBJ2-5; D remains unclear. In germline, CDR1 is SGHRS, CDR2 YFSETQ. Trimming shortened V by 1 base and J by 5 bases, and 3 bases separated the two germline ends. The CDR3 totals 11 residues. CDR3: CASSLTETQYF. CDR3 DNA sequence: TGCGCCAGCAGCTTGACGGAGACCCAGTACTTC. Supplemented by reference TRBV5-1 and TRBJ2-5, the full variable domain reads KAGVTQTPRYLIKTRGQQVTLSCSPISGHRSVSWYQQTPGQGLQFLFEYFSETQRNKGNFPGRFSGRQFSNSRSEMNVSTLELGDSALYLCASSLTETQYFGPGTRLLVL.

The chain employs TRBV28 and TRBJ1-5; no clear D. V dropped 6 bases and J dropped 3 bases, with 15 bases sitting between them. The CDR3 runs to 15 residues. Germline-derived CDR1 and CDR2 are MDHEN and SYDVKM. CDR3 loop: CASRTSRLINQPQHF. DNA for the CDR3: TGTGCCAGCAGAACCAGCCGGCTGATCAATCAGCCCCAGCATTTT. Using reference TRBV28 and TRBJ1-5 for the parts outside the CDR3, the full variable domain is DVKVTQSSRYLVKRTGEKVFLECVQDMDHENMFWYRQDPGLGLRLIYFSYDVKMKEKGDIPEGYSVSREKKERFSLILESASTNQTSMYLCASRTSRLINQPQHFGDGTRLSIL.

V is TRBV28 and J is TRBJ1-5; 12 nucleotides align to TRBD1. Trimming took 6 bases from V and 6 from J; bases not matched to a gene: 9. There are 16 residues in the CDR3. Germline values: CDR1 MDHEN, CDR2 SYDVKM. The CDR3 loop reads CASRGLGTGGGQPQHF. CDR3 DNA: TGTGCCAGCAGGGGATTAGGGACAGGGGGCGGTCAGCCCCAGCATTTT. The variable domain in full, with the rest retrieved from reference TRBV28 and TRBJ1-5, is DVKVTQSSRYLVKRTGEKVFLECVQDMDHENMFWYRQDPGLGLRLIYFSYDVKMKEKGDIPEGYSVSREKKERFSLILESASTNQTSMYLCASRGLGTGGGQPQHFGDGTRLSIL.

The CDR3 DNA is TGTGCCAGCAGCCACCTCGCCGGGGGCGGGGGGCGGGATACGCAGTATTTT. Protein sequence: CASSHLAGGGGRDTQYF. V usage is TRBV3-1 (or the pseudogene TRBV3-2) and J usage is TRBJ2-3; 8 positions match TRBD2. Germline CDR1 and CDR2: LGHDT and YNNKEL (reference sequence). The CDR3 contains 17 residues. Trimming removed 3 bases from V and 6 bases from J; junction bases left unmatched: 14.

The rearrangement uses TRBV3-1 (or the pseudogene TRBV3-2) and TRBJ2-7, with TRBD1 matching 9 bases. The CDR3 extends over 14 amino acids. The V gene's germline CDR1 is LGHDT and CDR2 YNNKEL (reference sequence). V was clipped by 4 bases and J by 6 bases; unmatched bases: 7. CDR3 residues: CASSPWTGEVEQYF. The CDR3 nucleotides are TGTGCCAGCAGCCCCTGGACAGGGGAGGTCGAGCAGTACTTC.

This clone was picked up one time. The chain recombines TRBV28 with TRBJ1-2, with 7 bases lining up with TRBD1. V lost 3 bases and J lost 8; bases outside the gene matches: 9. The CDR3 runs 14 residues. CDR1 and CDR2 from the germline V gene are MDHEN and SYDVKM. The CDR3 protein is CASSFPDRLDGYTF. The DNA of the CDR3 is TGTGCCAGCAGTTTCCCGGACAGGCTTGACGGCTACACCTTC.

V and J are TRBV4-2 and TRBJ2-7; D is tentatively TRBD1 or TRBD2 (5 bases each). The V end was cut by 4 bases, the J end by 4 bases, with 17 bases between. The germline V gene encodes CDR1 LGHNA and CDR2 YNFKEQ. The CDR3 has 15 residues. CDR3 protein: CASSPGTGPGYEQYF. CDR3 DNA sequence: TGTGCCAGCAGCCCCGGTACGGGGCCGGGGTACGAGCAGTACTTC.

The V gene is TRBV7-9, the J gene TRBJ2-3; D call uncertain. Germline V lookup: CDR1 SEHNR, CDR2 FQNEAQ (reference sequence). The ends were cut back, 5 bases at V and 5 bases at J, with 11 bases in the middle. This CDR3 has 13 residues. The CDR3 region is CASSVQRIDTQYF. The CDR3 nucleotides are TGTGCCAGCAGCGTACAGAGAATAGATACGCAGTATTTT.

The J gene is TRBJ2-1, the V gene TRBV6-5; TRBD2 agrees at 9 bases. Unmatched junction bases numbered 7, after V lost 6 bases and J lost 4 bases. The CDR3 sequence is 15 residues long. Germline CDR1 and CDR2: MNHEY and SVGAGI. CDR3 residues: CASRKGLADYNEQFF. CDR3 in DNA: TGTGCCAGCAGGAAGGGACTAGCAGATTACAATGAGCAGTTCTTC.

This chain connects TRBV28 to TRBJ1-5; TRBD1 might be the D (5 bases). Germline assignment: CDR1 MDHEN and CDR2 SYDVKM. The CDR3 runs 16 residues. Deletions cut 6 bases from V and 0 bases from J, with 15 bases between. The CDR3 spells CASRPLRGDSNQPQHF. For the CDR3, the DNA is TGTGCCAGCAGGCCCCTTCGGGGCGATAGCAATCAGCCCCAGCATTTT.

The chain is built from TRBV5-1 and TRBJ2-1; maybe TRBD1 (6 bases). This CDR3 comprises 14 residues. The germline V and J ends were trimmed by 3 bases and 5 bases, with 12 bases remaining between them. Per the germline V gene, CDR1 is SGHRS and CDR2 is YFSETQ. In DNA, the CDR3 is TGCGCCAGCAGCTCCGGTGGACAGAACAATGAGCAGTTCTTC. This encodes CASSSGGQNNEQFF.

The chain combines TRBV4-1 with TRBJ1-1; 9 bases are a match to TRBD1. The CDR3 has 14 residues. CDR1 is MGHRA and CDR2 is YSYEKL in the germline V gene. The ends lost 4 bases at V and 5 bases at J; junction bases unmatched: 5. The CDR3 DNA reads TGCGCCAGCAGCCCAGGGACAGGGTGGACTGAAGCTTTCTTT. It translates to CASSPGTGWTEAFF.

CDR3 in amino acids: CASSPYRNTEAFF. The CDR3 DNA reads as TGTGCCAGCAGCCCATACAGGAACACTGAAGCTTTCTTT. The chain combines TRBV7-3 with TRBJ1-1, with no clear D. Germline CDR1 and CDR2: SGHTA and FQGTGA. The CDR3 runs 13 residues. Trimming removed 5 bases at V and 1 base at J, with 8 bases between. Full variable domain (rest looked up from reference TRBV7-3 and TRBJ1-1): GAGVSQTPSNKVTEKGKYVELRCDPISGHTALYWYRQSLGQGPEFLIYFQGTGAADDSGLPNDRFFAVRPEGSVSTLKIQRTERGDSAVYLCASSPYRNTEAFFGQGTRLTVV.

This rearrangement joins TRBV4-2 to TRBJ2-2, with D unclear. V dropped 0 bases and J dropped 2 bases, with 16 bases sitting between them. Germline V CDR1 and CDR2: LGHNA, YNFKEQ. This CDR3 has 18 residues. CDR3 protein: CASSQDIGAASNTGELFF. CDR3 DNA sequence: TGTGCCAGCAGCCAAGATATCGGCGCGGCTAGTAACACCGGGGAGCTGTTTTTT.

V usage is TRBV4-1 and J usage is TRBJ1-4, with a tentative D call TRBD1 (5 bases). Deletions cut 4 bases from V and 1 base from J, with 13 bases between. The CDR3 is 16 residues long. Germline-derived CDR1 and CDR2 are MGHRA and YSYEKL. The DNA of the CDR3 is TGCGCCAGCAGCCCAGGATTAGGGGTAACTAATGAAAAACTGTTTTTT. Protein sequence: CASSPGLGVTNEKLFF.

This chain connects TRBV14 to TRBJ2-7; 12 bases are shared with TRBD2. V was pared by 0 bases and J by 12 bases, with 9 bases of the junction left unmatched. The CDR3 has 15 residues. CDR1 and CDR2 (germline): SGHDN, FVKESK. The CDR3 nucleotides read TGTGCCAGCAGCCAAGATTTCGCTAGCGGGAGGGCCCTGTACTTC. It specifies CASSQDFASGRALYF.

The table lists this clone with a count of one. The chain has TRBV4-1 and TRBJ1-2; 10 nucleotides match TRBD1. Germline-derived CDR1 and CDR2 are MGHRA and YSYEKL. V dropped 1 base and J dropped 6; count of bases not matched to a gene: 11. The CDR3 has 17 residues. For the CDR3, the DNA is TGCGCCAGCAGCCAAGCTCCGACAGGGGGCGCTGGGCATGGCTACACCTTC. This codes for CASSQAPTGGAGHGYTF.

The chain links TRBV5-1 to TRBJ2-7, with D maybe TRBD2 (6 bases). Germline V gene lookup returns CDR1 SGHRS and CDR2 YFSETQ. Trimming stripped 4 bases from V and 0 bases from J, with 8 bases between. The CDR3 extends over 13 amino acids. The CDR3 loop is CASSRDFSYEQYF. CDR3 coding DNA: TGCGCCAGCAGCCGGGACTTCTCCTACGAGCAGTACTTC.

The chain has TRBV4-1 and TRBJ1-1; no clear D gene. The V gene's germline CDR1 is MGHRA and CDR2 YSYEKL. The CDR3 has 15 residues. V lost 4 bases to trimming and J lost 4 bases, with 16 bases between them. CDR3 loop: CASSRRIQLSTEAFF. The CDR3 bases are TGCGCCAGCAGCCGCCGAATACAGCTCTCCACTGAAGCTTTCTTT.

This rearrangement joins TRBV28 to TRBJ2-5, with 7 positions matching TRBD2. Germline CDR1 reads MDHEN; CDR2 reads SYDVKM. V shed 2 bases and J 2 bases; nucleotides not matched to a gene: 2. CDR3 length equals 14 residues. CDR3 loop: CASSLPGLQETQYF. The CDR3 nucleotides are TGTGCCAGCAGTTTACCGGGACTACAAGAGACCCAGTACTTC.

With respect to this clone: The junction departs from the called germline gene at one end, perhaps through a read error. CDR3 sequence reads: CASSLSVGEAQYF. Here the CDR3 DNA reads TGTGCCAGCAGTTTGAGCGTGGGAGAGGCCCAGTACTTC. The gene calls are TRBV12-3 or TRBV12-4 and TRBJ2-5; a possible D gene is TRBD2 (5 bases). This CDR3 contains 13 residues.

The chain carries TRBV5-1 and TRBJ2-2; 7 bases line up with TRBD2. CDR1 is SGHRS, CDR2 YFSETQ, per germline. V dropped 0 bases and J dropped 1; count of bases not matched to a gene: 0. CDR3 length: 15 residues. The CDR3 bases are TGCGCCAGCAGCTTGGCTAGCGGGAACACCGGGGAGCTGTTTTTT. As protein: CASSLASGNTGELFF.

The CDR3 reads CASSFTVPSYEQYF. The DNA for the CDR3 is TGTGCCAGCAGCTTTACAGTCCCTTCCTACGAGCAGTACTTC. The rearrangement uses TRBV11-1 and TRBJ2-7; D is undetermined. Germline assignment: CDR1 SGHAT and CDR2 FQDESV (reference sequence). CDR3 size: 14 residues. Trimming pared 3 bases from V and 1 base from J, leaving 10 bases between.